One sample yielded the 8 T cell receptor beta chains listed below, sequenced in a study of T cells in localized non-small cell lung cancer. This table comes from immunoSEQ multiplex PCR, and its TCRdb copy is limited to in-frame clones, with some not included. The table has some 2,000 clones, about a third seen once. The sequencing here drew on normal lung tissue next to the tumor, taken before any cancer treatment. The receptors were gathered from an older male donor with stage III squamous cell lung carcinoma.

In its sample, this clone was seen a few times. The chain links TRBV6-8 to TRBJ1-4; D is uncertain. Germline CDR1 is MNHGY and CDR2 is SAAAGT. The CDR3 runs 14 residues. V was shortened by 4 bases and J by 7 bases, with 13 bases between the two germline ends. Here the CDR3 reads CASSFRRNGEKLFF. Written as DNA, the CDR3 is TGTGCCAGCAGTTTCCGGCGAAACGGTGAAAAACTGTTTTTT.

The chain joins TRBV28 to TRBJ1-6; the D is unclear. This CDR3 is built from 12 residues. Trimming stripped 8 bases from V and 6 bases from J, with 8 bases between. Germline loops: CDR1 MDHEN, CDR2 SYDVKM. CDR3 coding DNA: TGTGCCAGCCGCAGAACTAATTCACCCCTCCACTTT. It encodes CASRRTNSPLHF.

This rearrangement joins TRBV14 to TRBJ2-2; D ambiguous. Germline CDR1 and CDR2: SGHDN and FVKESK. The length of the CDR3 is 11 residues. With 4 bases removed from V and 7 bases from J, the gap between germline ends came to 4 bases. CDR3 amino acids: CASSRIGELFF. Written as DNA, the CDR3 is TGTGCCAGCAGCCGTATCGGGGAGCTGTTTTTT.

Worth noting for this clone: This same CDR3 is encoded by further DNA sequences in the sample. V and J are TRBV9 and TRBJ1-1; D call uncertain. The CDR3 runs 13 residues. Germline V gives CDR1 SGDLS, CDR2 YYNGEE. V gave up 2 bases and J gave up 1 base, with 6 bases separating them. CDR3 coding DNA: TGTGCCAGCAGCGTGACGGGGAACACTGAAGCTTTCTTT. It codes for CASSVTGNTEAFF. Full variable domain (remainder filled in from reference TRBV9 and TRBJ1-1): DSGVTQTPKHLITATGQRVTLRCSPRSGDLSVYWYQQSLDQGLQFLIQYYNGEERAKGNILERFSAQQFPDLHSELNLSSLELGDSALYFCASSVTGNTEAFFGQGTRLTVV.

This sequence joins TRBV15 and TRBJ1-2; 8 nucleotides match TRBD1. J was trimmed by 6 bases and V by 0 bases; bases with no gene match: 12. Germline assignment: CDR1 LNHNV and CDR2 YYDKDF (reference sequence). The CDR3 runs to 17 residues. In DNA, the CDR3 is TGTGCCACCAGCAGAGATCTAGTCACGGGGACAGGAGATGGCTACACCTTC. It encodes CATSRDLVTGTGDGYTF.

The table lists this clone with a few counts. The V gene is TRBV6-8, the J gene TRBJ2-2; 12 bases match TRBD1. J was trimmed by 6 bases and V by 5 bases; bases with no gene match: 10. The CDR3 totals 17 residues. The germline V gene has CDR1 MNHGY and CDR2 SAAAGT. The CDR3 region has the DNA TGTGCCAGCAGTGCTCGCCGGGACAGGGGGCGAGCCGGGGAGCTGTTTTTT. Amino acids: CASSARRDRGRAGELFF.

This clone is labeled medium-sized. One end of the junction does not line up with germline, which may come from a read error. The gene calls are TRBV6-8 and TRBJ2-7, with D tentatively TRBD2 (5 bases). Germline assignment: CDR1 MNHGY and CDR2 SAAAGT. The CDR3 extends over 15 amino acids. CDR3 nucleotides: TGTGCCATCAGTATAGTTCGACGGGGTGCCTACGAGCAGTACTTC. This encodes CAISIVRRGAYEQYF.

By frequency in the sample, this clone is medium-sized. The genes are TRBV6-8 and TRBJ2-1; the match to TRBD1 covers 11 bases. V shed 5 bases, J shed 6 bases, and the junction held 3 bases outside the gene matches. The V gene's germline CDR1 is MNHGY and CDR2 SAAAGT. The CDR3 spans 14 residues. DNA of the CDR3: TGTGCCAGCAGTGACGGGACAGGGGGCAATGAGCAGTTCTTC. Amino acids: CASSDGTGGNEQFF.